The sequence of this TCR beta chain was determined in a study of T-cell memory formation after mild COVID-19. The wider study: Clusters of TCRs were largely donor specific.

TCRdb ran MiXCR on the 5' RACE reads and lists one entry per CDR3 protein. Of roughly 580,000 distinct CDR3 sequences detected, about a sixth appear once; the ten largest clones hold 12%. J gave up 3 bases and V 4 bases, and 7 bases lay outside the gene matches. Germline loops: CDR1 SEHNR, CDR2 FQNEAQ (reference sequence). This CDR3 comprises 15 residues. A note on this clonotype: Its antigen is unidentified.

Whole-study findings and limits: Largely, contracting CD4+ clones fell within CM and EM, and contracting CD8+ clones within EMRA. Some responding clones appeared in pre-infection memory, suggesting cross-reactive memory joined. Nothing showed for sure that second-wave clones peaking on day 37 were SARS-CoV-2 specific.

This receptor was identified in an adult woman who had mild COVID-19 (a few samples of this study predate the infection). Cell type and time point are not known. The J gene is TRBJ1-2, the V gene TRBV7-9; 8 nucleotides line up with TRBD1. What was sequenced was PBMCs or a T cell subset sorted from them (not recorded which). The CDR3 protein is CASSSGQGNDYGYTF. The CDR3 coding sequence is TGTGCCAGCAGCTCAGGACAGGGTAACGACTATGGCTACACCTTC.